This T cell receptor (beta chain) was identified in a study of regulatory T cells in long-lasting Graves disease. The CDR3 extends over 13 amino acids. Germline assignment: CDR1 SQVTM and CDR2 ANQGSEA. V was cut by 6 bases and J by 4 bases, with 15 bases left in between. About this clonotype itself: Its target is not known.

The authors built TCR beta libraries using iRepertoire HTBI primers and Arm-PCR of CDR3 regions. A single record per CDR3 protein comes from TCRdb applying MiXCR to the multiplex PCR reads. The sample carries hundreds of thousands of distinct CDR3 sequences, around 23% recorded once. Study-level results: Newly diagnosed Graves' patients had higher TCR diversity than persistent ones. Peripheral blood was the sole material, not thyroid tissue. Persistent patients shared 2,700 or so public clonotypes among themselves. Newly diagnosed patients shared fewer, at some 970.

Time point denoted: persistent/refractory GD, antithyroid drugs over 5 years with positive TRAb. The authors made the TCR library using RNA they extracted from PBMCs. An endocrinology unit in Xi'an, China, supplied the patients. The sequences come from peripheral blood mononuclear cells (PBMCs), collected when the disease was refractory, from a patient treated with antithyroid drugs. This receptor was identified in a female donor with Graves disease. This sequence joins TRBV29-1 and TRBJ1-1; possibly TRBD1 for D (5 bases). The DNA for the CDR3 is TGCAGCGTATACCAGGGACCCTCCACTGAAGCTTTCTTT. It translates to CSVYQGPSTEAFF.